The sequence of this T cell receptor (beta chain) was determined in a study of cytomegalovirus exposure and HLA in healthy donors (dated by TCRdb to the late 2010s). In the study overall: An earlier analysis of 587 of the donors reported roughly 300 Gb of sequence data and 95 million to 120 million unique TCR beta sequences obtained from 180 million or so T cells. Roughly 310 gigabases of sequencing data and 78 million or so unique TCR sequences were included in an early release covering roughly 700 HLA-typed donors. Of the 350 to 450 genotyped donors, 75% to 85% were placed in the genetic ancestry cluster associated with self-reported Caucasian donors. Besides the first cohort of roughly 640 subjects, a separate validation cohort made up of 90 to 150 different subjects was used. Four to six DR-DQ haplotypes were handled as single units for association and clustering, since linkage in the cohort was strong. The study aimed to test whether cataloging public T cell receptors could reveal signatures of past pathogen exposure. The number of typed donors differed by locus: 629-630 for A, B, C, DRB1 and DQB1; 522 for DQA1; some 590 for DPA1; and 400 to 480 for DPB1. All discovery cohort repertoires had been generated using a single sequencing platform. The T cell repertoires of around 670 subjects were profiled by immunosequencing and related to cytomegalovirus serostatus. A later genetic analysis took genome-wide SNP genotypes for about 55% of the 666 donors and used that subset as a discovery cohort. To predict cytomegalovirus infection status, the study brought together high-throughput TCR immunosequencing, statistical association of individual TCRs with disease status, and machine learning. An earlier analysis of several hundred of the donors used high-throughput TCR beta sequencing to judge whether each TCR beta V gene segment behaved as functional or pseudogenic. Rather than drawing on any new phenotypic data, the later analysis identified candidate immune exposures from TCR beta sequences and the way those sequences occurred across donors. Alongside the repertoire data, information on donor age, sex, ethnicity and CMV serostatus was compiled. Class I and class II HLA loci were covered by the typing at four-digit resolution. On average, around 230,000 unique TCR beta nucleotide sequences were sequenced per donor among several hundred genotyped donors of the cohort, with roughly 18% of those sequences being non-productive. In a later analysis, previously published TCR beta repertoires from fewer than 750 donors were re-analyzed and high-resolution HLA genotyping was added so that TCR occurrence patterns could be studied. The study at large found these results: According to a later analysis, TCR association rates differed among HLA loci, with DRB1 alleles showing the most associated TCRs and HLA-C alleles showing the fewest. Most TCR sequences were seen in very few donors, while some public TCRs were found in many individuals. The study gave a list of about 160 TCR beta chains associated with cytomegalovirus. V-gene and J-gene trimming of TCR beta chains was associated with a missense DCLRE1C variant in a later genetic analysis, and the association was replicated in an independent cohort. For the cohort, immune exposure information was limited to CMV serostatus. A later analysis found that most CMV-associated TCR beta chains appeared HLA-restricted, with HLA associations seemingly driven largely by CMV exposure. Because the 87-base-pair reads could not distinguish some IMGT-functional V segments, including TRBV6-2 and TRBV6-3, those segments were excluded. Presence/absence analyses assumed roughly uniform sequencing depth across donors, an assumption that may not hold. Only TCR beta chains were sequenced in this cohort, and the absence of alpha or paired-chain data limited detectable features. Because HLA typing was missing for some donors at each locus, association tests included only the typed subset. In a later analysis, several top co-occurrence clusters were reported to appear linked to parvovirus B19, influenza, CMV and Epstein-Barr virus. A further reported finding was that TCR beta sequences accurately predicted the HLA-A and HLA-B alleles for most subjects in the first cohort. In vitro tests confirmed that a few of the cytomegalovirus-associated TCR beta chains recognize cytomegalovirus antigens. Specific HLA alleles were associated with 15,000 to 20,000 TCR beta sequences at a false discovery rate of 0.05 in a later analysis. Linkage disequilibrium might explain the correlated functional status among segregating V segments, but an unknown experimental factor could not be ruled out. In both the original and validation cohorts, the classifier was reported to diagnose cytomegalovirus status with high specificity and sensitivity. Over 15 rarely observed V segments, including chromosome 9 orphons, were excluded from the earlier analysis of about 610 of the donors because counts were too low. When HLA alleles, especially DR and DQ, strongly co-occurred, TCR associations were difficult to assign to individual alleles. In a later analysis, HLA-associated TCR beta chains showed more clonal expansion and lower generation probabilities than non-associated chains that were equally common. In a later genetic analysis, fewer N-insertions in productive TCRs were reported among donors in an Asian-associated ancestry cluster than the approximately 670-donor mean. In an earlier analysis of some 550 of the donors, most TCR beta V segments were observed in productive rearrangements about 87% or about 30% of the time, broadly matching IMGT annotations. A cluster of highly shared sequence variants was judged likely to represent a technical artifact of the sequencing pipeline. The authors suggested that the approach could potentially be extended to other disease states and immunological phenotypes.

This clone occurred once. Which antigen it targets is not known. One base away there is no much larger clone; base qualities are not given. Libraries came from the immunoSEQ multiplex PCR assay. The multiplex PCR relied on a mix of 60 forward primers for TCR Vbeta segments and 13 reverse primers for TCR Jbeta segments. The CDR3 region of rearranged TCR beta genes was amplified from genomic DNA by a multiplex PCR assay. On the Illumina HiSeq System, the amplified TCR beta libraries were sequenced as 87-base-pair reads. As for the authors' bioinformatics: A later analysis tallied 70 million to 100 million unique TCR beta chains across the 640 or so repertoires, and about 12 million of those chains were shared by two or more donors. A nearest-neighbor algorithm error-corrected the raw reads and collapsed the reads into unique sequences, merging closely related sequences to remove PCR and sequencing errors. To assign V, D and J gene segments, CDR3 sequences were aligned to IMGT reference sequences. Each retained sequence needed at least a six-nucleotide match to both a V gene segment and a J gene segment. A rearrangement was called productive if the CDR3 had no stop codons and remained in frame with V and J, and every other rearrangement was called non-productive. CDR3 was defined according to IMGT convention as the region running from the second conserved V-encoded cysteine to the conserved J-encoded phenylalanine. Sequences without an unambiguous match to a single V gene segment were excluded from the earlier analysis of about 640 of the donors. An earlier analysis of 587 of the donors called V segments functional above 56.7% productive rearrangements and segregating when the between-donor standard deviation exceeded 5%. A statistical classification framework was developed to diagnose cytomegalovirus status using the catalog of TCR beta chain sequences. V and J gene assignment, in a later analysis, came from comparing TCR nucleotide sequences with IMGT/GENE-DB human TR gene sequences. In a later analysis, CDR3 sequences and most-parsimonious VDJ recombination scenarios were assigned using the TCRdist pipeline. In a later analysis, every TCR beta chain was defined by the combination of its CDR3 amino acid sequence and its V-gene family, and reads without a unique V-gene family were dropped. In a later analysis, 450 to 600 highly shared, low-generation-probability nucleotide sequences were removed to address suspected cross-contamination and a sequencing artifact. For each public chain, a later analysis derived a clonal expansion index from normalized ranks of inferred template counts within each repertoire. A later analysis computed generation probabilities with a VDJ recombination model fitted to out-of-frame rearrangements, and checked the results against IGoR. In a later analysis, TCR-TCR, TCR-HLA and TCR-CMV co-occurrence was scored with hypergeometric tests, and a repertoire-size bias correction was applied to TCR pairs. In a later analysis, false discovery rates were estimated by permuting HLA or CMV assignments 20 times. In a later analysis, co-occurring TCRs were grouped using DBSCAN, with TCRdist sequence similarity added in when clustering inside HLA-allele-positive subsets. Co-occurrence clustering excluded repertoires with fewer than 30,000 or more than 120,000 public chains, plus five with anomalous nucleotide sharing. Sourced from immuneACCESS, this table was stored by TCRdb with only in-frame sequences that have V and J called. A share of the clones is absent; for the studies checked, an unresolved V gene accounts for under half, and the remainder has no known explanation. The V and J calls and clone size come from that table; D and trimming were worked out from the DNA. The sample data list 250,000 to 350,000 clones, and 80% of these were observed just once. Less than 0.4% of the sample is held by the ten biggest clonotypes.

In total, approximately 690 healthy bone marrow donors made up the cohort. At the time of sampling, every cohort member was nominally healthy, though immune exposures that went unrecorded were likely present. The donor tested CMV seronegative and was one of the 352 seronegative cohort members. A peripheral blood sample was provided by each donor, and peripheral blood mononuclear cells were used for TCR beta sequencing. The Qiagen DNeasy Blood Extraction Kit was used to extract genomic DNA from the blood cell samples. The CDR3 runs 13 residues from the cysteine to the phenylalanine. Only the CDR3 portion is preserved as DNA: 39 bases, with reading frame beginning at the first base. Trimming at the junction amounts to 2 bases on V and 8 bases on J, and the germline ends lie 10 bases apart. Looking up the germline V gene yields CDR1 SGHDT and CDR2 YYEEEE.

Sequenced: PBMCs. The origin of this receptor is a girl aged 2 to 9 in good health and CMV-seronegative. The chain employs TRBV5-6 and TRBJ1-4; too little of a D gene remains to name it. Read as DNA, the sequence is TGTGCCAGCAGCTTACCCCCAGGAGAAAAACTGTTTTTT. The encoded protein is CASSLPPGEKLFF. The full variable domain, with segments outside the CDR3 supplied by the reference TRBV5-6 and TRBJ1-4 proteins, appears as DAGVTQSPTHLIKTRGQQVTLRCSPKSGHDTVSWYQQALGQGPQFIFQYYEEEERQRGNFPDRFSGHQFPNYSSELNVNALLLGDSALYLCASSLPPGEKLFFGSGTQLSVL.